Detailed here is one T cell receptor (beta chain). This specimen comes from a study of blood T cell repertoires in COVID-19. Sequencing used immunoSEQ multiplex PCR; TCRdb keeps in-frame clones, though not all of them. Here the sample spans about 440,000 clones, about 90% being singletons. With 6 bases clipped from V and 2 bases from J, the junction kept 7 bases outside the gene matches. In germline, CDR1 is MNHEY, CDR2 SVGAGI. The CDR3 has 15 residues. Across over 20 US areas, participants ranged in age from 18 to 89 years. The rearrangement uses TRBV6-5 and TRBJ1-5; 7 bases agree with TRBD1. Sequencing was carried out using PBMCs or T cells enriched from blood (not recorded which). The clonotype was recovered from a young man who had recovered from COVID-19. The CDR3: CASSPTGNGNQPQHF. For the CDR3, the DNA is TGTGCCAGCAGCCCGACAGGGAATGGCAATCAGCCCCAGCATTTT.